These 15 T cell receptor beta chains originate from one sample sequenced in a study of cytomegalovirus exposure and HLA in healthy donors. In the PCR, 60 Vbeta and 13 Jbeta primers were used. Method: immunoSEQ multiplex PCR; TCRdb's copy keeps in-frame clones and lacks some. The sample has 200,000 or so clones; roughly 87% are singletons. The sequencing input was PBMCs. The receptors stem from a girl under three years old in good health and CMV-seronegative.

This chain uses TRBV14 with TRBJ1-2, with 8 bases aligning to TRBD1. CDR1 SGHDN and CDR2 FVKESK come from the germline V gene. J was trimmed by 5 bases and V by 4 bases; bases with no gene match: 6. This CDR3 has 14 amino acids. This chain's CDR3 is CASSLDRGIYGYTF. CDR3 bases: TGTGCCAGCAGCCTCGACAGGGGAATTTATGGCTACACCTTC.

The chain links TRBV5-1 to TRBJ2-7; 15 bases line up with TRBD2. This CDR3 spans 18 amino acids. With 0 bases clipped from V and 3 bases from J, the junction kept 7 bases outside the gene matches. The V gene's germline CDR1 is SGHRS and CDR2 YFSETQ. The CDR3 here is CASSLVGTSGGNVYEQYF. DNA for the CDR3: TGCGCCAGCAGCTTGGTAGGGACTAGCGGGGGGAATGTCTACGAGCAGTACTTC.

The V and J genes are TRBV19 and TRBJ2-1, with D perhaps matching TRBD2 (5 bases). CDR1 is LNHDA, CDR2 SQIVND, per germline (reference sequence). V was trimmed by 3 bases and J by 7 bases, leaving 16 bases between them. This CDR3 contains 15 residues. The DNA for the CDR3 is TGTGCCAGTAGTATGCTAGGGAATTTAGCGAATGAGCAGTTCTTC. This encodes CASSMLGNLANEQFF.

The V call is TRBV29-1, the J call TRBJ2-7; D perhaps matches TRBD1 (5 bases). Germline CDR1 and CDR2: SQVTM and ANQGSEA. Trimming pared 5 bases from V and 6 bases from J, leaving 20 bases between. This CDR3 is 14 amino acids long. The CDR3 DNA follows: TGCAGCGTTCCAATCTCAGGGCTCTGGGGCGAGCAGTACTTC. This gives the protein CSVPISGLWGEQYF.

In its sample, this clone was seen once. The chain has TRBV6-5 and TRBJ2-7; 10 bases agree with TRBD2. With V trimmed by 1 base and J by 7 bases, 4 bases remained unmatched. The CDR3 covers 14 residues. Per germline, CDR1 MNHEY and CDR2 SVGAGI. Here the CDR3 DNA reads TGTGCCAGCAGTTACTTAGCGGGGGGAGGAGAGCAGTACTTC. It is translated as CASSYLAGGGEQYF.

The rearrangement uses TRBV11-2 and TRBJ2-5; D gene ambiguous. CDR1 and CDR2 (germline): SGHAT, FQNNGV. Deletions cut 1 base from V and 2 bases from J, with 5 bases between. The CDR3 covers 13 residues. The CDR3 protein is CASSLGQQETQYF. The CDR3 coding sequence is TGTGCCAGCAGCTTAGGGCAGCAAGAGACCCAGTACTTC. Full variable domain (remainder filled in from reference TRBV11-2 and TRBJ2-5): EAGVAQSPRYKIIEKRQSVAFWCNPISGHATLYWYQQILGQGPKLLIQFQNNGVVDDSQLPKDRFSAERLKGVDSTLKIQPAKLEDSAVYLCASSLGQQETQYFGPGTRLLVL.

The rearrangement joins TRBV16 to TRBJ1-5; D not certain. The CDR3 contains 17 residues. Trimming shortened V by 0 bases and J by 1 base, and 13 bases separated the two germline ends. Germline assignment: CDR1 KGHSY and CDR2 FQNENV. The CDR3 spells CASSQSLTSTSNQPQHF. For the CDR3, the DNA is TGTGCCAGCAGCCAATCGCTGACATCCACAAGCAATCAGCCCCAGCATTTT.

This chain connects TRBV4-1 to TRBJ2-1, with D unclear. The CDR3 is 12 amino acids. CDR1 MGHRA and CDR2 YSYEKL come from the germline V gene. Trimming pared 3 bases from V and 4 bases from J, leaving 4 bases between. The CDR3 region is CASSHRYNEQFF. The CDR3 nucleotides read TGCGCCAGCAGCCACAGATACAATGAGCAGTTCTTC.

V and J are TRBV20-1 and TRBJ1-2; 7 bases align to TRBD1. The length of the CDR3 is 11 residues. Germline CDR1 and CDR2: DFQATT and SNEGSKA (reference sequence). V lost 7 bases and J lost 6; bases outside the gene matches: 5. This CDR3 is CSVRQGNGYTF. CDR3 in DNA: TGCAGTGTCCGACAGGGAAATGGCTACACCTTC.

The rearrangement joins TRBV27 to TRBJ2-1; tentative D call: TRBD1 (6 bases). Germline V gives CDR1 MNHEY, CDR2 SMNVEV (reference sequence). Trimming took 3 bases from V and 3 from J, leaving 12 bases between them. The CDR3 is 15 amino acids. In DNA, the CDR3 is TGTGCCAGCAGTTTCGGCAGGGGTGACTACAATGAGCAGTTCTTC. Translation gives CASSFGRGDYNEQFF.

CDR3 DNA: TGCGCCAGCAGCTTCCGAACTAGCGGGGGGTACAATGAGCAGTTCTTC. Translated: CASSFRTSGGYNEQFF. This chain joins TRBV5-1 and TRBJ2-1, with TRBD2 matching over 12 bases. The CDR3 has 16 amino acids. V lost 2 bases, J lost 4 bases, and 4 bases stayed unmatched. From germline, CDR1 is SGHRS and CDR2 YFSETQ.

This clone was counted once. V gene TRBV19 combines with J gene TRBJ1-2; 10 bases agree with TRBD1. Trimming took 5 bases from V and 1 from J; bases not matched to a gene: 10. Germline V gene data show CDR1 as LNHDA and CDR2 as SQIVND (reference sequence). There are 17 residues in the CDR3. CDR3 DNA sequence: TGTGCCAGTAGTTTGAACCGGGACAGGGGAATTAACTATGGCTACACCTTC. Encoded protein: CASSLNRDRGINYGYTF.

The gene calls are TRBV16 and TRBJ1-2; TRBD1 is a possible D gene (6 bases). CDR1 is KGHSY and CDR2 is FQNENV in the germline V gene. This CDR3 is 13 amino acids long. Deletions cut 6 bases from V and 4 bases from J, with 12 bases between. CDR3 sequence: CASSQRTVYGYTF. The CDR3 nucleotides are TGTGCCAGCAGTCAAAGGACAGTCTATGGCTACACCTTC.

The rearrangement uses TRBV30 and TRBJ1-2; 8 bases agree with TRBD1. CDR1 is GTSNPN and CDR2 is SVGIG in the germline V gene (reference sequence). Trimming removed 2 bases from V and 10 bases from J; junction bases left unmatched: 9. The CDR3 totals 13 residues. DNA of the CDR3: TGTGCCTGGAGTTCCGGACAGGGTCGGTTCTACACCTTC. This gives the protein CAWSSGQGRFYTF.

V and J are TRBV4-2 and TRBJ1-1; no reliable D call. Deletions cut 1 base from V and 1 base from J, with 16 bases between. Germline lookup yields CDR1 LGHNA and CDR2 YNFKEQ. The CDR3 runs to 17 residues. The CDR3 DNA reads as TGTGCCAGCAGCCAAGCGTGGCAGAGGGTCGCGAACACTGAAGCTTTCTTT. Translation gives CASSQAWQRVANTEAFF.